Detailed here is one TCR beta chain. Its specificity is unknown. The length of the CDR3 is 15 residues. Unmatched junction bases numbered 10, after V lost 10 bases and J lost 3 bases. Germline V gene data show CDR1 as WSHSY and CDR2 as SAAADI. These data are taken from a study of OX40 agonist ivuxolimab in advanced cancers. Findings and caveats of the study: Low normalized clonal expansion also occurred in some nonresponding patients.

The repertoire was sequenced with immunoSEQ multiplex PCR; TCRdb's copy has only in-frame clones and lacks some. The sample records 35,000 to 45,000 clones, around four fifths being singletons. The investigators sampled blood at baseline, at cycle 4 day 1, and at cycle 7 day 1. Specimen: CD4+ or CD8+ T cells sorted from blood, collected in a trial of the OX40 agonist ivuxolimab. This clonotype was sampled from an adult with an advanced solid tumor such as melanoma, head and neck, liver or kidney cancer. The chain is built from TRBV10-2 and TRBJ2-2; 8 nucleotides align to TRBD1. The CDR3 DNA reads as TGCGCCACCCAGGGGGCAGCACCCTACACCGGGGAGCTGTTTTTT. Translation: CATQGAAPYTGELFF.